The T cell receptor beta chain described here comes from a study of shared clonotypes between healthy human individuals. Method: immunoSEQ multiplex PCR; TCRdb's copy keeps in-frame clones and lacks some. The sample records more than 1 million clones, approximately 80% being singletons. Germline CDR1 and CDR2: SQVTM and ANQGSEA. This CDR3 has 13 amino acids. V trimming: 4 bases; J trimming: 6 bases; junction bases outside the gene matches: 7. This chain connects TRBV29-1 to TRBJ1-2; TRBD1 agrees at 8 bases. The sequence derives from a man aged 18 to 29 in good health. Some clones in this sample may be carry-over from other donors' samples. Sample: memory CD4+ T cells from PBMCs. Subset defined: CD45RA-negative fraction. The CDR3 is CSVAGGAEDGYTF. CDR3 DNA sequence: TGCAGCGTTGCAGGGGGCGCAGAGGATGGCTACACCTTC.